This T cell receptor (beta chain) was sequenced during a study of vaccination and CD4 T cells after COVID-19. Study-wide background: Testing by nasal swab PCR showed convalescent patients to be SARS-CoV-2 positive; fewer than ten were mild and one was severe. Taking of post-vaccine samples occurred a median approximately 76 days after dose two (range 14 to 241). Findings of the study overall: Spike mono-reactivity held for 304 of 307 vaccine-specific clones in convalescent patients.

Cultured CD4+ T-cell DNA underwent Oncomine TCR Beta short-read sequencing. TCRdb independently ran MiXCR on the PCR reads; one entry per CDR3 protein. The table records about 4,800 distinct CDR3 sequences, around four fifths of them present only once. Germline CDR1 and CDR2: SGHAT and FQNNGV. V was pared by 1 base and J by 7 bases, with 12 bases of the junction left unmatched. The CDR3 has 17 amino acids. The sample holds one count of this clonotype. Its matching antigen is unknown. Noted treatment: roughly ten-day PBMC culture with coronavirus spike peptide pools or control peptides (ViraFEST assay).

The receptor's source is a human donor who had recovered from COVID-19. This chain joins TRBV11-2 and TRBJ1-5; the match to TRBD1 covers 8 bases. The sequenced sample consisted of CD4+ T cells from blood, cultured in vitro. The DNA of the CDR3 is TGTGCCAGCAGCTTAGGAAAGGACAGGGTAAGGAGGCAGCCCCAGCATTTT. Its translation is CASSLGKDRVRRQPQHF.